The present T cell receptor beta chain was sequenced within a study of regulatory dendritic cells for organ transplantation. The wider study: LPS was added to dendritic cell cultures on day 6.

Trimming pared 5 bases from V and 5 bases from J, leaving 11 bases between. Germline CDR1 is SGHTA and CDR2 is FQGTGA. The CDR3 sequence is 13 residues long. Broader study findings: Regulatory dendritic cells appeared to expand memory CD8+ clones less than mature ones. Memory T cells were less diverse than naive, with memory CD8+ most oligoclonal.

Libraries were prepared by immunoSEQ multiplex PCR; TCRdb keeps only in-frame clonotypes and omits some of them. Seen here are 13,000 or so clones, about 60% observed once, and the top ten hold more than 0.95%. CFSE-labeled sorted T cells met regulatory or mature dendritic cells for 4 to 6 days. FACS sorted CD4+ or CD8+ T cells into CD45RA+ naive and CD45RO+ memory. This clone was detected once. Its specificity is unknown. The TCR originated in a human donor in good health. The chain links TRBV7-3 to TRBJ2-3; a weak D match, TRBD2 (6 bases). What was sequenced was naive CD8+ T cells from blood cultured with dendritic cells. Subset reported: CD45RA+ naive T cells. CDR3 loop: CASSQMRGDTQYF. For the CDR3, the DNA is TGTGCCAGCAGCCAAATGCGGGGAGATACGCAGTATTTT.